These T cell receptor beta chains were read from a single sample in a study of T cells in Graves' hyperthyroidism and ophthalmopathy. Via MiXCR, TCRdb re-called the multiplex PCR reads, giving one row per CDR3 protein. The sample comprises about 270,000 distinct CDR3 sequences, about 20% of which are singletons, and 50% to 75% rests with the top ten. What was sequenced was blood. These receptors were taken from a man aged 25-40 years with Graves' ophthalmopathy. Each CDR3 is given with its conserved first and last residue. Fields, in order: V gene, CDR3 protein.

TRBV3-1 CASSQDIPTNEKLFF
TRBV6-1 CASSERKGMGATNEKLFF
TRBV2 CASKGAGLYEQYF
TRBV7-6 CASSLEAGGAGQPQHF
TRBV6-1 CASRKPGTDTQYF
TRBV28 CASSLRQEGQPQHF
TRBV7-9 CASSFFSKLVEQFF
TRBV19 CASSIVRNTGELFF
TRBV6-1 CASSEVVSGRVNTGELFF
TRBV10-1 CASSESPADTQYF
TRBV3-1 CASSPPPAASGRRSGELFF
TRBV20-1 CSASAPSGWANEQFF
TRBV20-1 CSADGVAAYNEQFF
TRBV5-1 CASSLRPASGKNIQYF
TRBV20-1 CSARRTSGRYAGELFF
TRBV20-1 CSARAPDRAPYEQYF
TRBV28 CASSLPWGEVKSNQPQHF
TRBV5-1 CASSTRTSGRGENTGELFF
TRBV7-2 CASSTGRRVETQYF
TRBV3-1 CASRDSDTHPPLHF
TRBV6-1 CASSAIRGQANEKLFF
TRBV18 CASSLGTSYRETQYF
TRBV3-1 CASSLGEGPQYF
TRBV2 CASNDRDRPYNEQFF
TRBV19 CASKEGYYGYTF
TRBV29-1 CSVQGQGEETQYF
TRBV4-1 CASSQPTEGAVGEQFF
TRBV25-1 CASTVGGADTQYF
TRBV20-1 CSARNSGGGSYNEQFF
TRBV12-3/TRBV12-4 CASKWAAKPWANEQFF
TRBV7-2 CASSLAFRQGGNEQFF
TRBV7-2 CASSSPTGGDTQYF
TRBV3-1 CASSQGTGSFYGYTF
TRBV15 CATSREGTSGRAGEQFF
TRBV20-1 CSASQGNGYTF
TRBV12-5 CASGLFSGQGADEQYF
TRBV30 CASPGPRNTEAFF
TRBV7-2 CASSLGRLAGGLGYNEQFF
TRBV19 CASSRIQGASDQPQHF
TRBV20-1 CSASRDRHISNTGELFF
TRBV28 CASLGLAGRVRKYF
TRBV28 CASSPNRWNTEAFF
TRBV28 CASRHLSNQPQHF
TRBV11-3 CASSPGQASLEQYF
TRBV5-6 CASSVQGGGPRELFF
TRBV7-8 CASSSRTMTRGRSERDTQYF
TRBV3-1 CASSSRDIGHGNTDTQYF
TRBV6-1 CASSEGRVTEAFF
TRBV28 CASSGTSGMDTQYF